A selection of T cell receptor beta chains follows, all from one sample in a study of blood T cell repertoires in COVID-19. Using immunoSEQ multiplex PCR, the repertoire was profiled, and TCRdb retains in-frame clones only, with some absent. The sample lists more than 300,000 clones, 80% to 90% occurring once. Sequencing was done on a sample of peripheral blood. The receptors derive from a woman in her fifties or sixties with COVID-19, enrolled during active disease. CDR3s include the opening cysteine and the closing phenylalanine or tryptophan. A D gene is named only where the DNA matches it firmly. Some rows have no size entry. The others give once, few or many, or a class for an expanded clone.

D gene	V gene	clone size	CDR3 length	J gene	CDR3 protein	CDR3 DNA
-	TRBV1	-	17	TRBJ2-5	CTSSQVLGLAGVVTQYF	TGCACCAGCAGCCAAGTCCTGGGACTAGCGGGAGTGGTGACCCAGTACTTC
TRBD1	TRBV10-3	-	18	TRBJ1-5	CAISESMADRGFNQPQHF	TGTGCCATCAGTGAGTCGATGGCGGACAGGGGGTTCAATCAGCCCCAGCATTTT
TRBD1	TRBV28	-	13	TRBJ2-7	CATFHSGGYEQYF	TGTGCCACCTTCCACTCAGGGGGTTACGAGCAGTACTTC
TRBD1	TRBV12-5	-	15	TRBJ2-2	CASAWGGQGAGELFF	TGTGCTAGTGCCTGGGGGGGACAGGGCGCCGGGGAGCTGTTTTTT
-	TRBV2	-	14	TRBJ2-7	CASVTTGRVGEQYF	TGTGCCAGCGTTACGACGGGAAGAGTCGGCGAGCAGTACTTC
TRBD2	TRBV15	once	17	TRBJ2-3	CATSREPGTRVSDTQYF	TGTGCCACCAGCAGGGAACCCGGGACTAGGGTGTCAGATACGCAGTATTTT
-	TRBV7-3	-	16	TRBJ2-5	CASSLSMPGVGETQYF	TGTGCCAGCAGCTTATCTATGCCGGGAGTAGGAGAGACCCAGTACTTC
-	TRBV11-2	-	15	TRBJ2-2	CASSFELALTGELFF	TGTGCCAGCAGCTTCGAACTAGCCCTCACCGGGGAGCTGTTTTTT
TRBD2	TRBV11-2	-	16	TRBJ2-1	CASSPRLAGSYNEQFF	TGTGCCAGCAGCCCCCGGCTAGCGGGATCCTACAATGAGCAGTTCTTC
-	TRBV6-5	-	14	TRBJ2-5	CASSYTGLQETQYF	TGTGCCAGCAGTTACACAGGGTTACAAGAGACCCAGTACTTC
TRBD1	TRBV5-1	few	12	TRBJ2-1	CASRRTGYEQFF	TGCGCCAGCAGACGGACAGGGTACGAGCAGTTCTTC
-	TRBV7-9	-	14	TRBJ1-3	CASSLSGSGNTIYF	TGTGCCAGCAGCTTATCGGGCTCTGGAAACACCATATATTTT
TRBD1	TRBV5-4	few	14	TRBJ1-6	CASSLDRGRSPLHF	TGTGCCAGCAGCTTGGACAGGGGGAGATCACCCCTCCACTTT
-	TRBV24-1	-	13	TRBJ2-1	CATSGLAGNEQFF	TGTGCCACCAGTGGTCTCGCGGGCAATGAGCAGTTCTTC
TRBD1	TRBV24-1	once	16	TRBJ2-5	CATSDNRDRVGETQYF	TGTGCCACCAGTGACAACCGGGACAGGGTGGGAGAGACCCAGTACTTC
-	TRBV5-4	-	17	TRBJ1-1	CASSLMAGKRGNTEAFF	TGTGCCAGCAGCTTGATGGCAGGGAAGCGGGGAAACACTGAAGCTTTCTTT
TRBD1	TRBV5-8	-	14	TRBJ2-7	CASSLRQGAYEQYF	TGTGCCAGCAGCCTGCGGCAGGGGGCCTACGAGCAGTACTTC
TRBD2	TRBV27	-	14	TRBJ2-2	CARAGGAWTGELFF	TGTGCCAGGGCGGGGGGGGCATGGACCGGGGAGCTGTTTTTT
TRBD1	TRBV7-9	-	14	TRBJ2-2	CASSSRTGSGELFF	TGTGCCAGCAGCTCCCGGACAGGGTCCGGGGAGCTGTTTTTT
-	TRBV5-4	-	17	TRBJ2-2	CASSSYTGSWNTGELFF	TGTGCCAGCAGCTCTTATACAGGGTCATGGAACACCGGGGAGCTGTTTTTT
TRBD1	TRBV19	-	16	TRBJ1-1	CASGKGRRDRDTEAFF	TGTGCCAGCGGTAAGGGTAGACGGGACAGAGACACTGAAGCTTTCTTT
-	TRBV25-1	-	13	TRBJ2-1	CASSDSSSDEQFF	TGTGCCAGCAGTGATTCTAGCTCCGATGAGCAGTTCTTC
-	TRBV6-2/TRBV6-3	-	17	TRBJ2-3	CASSYLQGFGGTDTQYF	TGTGCCAGCAGTTACCTACAGGGTTTTGGGGGCACAGATACGCAGTATTTT
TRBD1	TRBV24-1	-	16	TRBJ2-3	CATSDLRDRRTDTQYF	TGTGCCACCAGTGATTTACGGGACAGGAGAACAGATACGCAGTATTTT
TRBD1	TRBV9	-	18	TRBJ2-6	CASSAGGQGAAGANVLTF	TGTGCCAGCAGCGCGGGGGGACAGGGGGCTGCTGGGGCCAACGTCCTGACTTTC
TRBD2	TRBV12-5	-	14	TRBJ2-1	CASGLQAGANEQFF	TGTGCTAGTGGGCTTCAAGCGGGAGCCAATGAGCAGTTCTTC
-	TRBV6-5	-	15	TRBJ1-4	CASSYSKSDSEKLFF	TGTGCCAGCAGTTACTCGAAGTCGGACAGTGAAAAACTGTTTTTT
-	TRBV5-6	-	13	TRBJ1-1	CASSLGQVSEAFF	TGTGCCAGCAGCTTGGGACAGGTGTCTGAAGCTTTCTTT
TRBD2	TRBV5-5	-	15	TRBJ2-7	CASSATSGATYEQYF	TGTGCCAGCAGCGCGACTAGCGGGGCTACCTACGAGCAGTACTTC
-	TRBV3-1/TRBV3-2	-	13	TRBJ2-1	CASSLLGGGEQFF	TGTGCCAGCAGCCTCCTTGGAGGCGGTGAGCAGTTCTTC
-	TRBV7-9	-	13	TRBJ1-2	CASSYTRSYGYTF	TGTGCCAGCAGCTACACCAGATCGTATGGCTACACCTTC
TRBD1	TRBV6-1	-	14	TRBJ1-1	CASSTTGGNTEAFF	TGTGCCAGCAGTACGACAGGGGGAAACACTGAAGCTTTCTTT
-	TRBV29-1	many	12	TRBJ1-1	CSGYTPGTEAFF	TGCAGCGGGTACACCCCGGGGACTGAAGCTTTCTTT
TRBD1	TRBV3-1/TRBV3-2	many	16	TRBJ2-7	CASSLYGATGGNEQYF	TGTGCCAGCAGCCTATATGGGGCTACAGGGGGCAATGAGCAGTACTTC
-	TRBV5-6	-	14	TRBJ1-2	CASSFGRGRYGYTF	TGTGCCAGCAGCTTCGGTCGGGGGAGGTATGGCTACACCTTC
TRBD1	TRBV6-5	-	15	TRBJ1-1	CASSYEGAAWTEAFF	TGTGCCAGCAGTTACGAGGGGGCCGCGTGGACTGAAGCTTTCTTT
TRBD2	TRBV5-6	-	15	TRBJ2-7	CASSRTSGRAYEQYF	TGTGCCAGCAGCCGGACTAGCGGGAGGGCCTACGAGCAGTACTTC
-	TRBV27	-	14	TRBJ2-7	CASGRGLGLYEQYF	TGTGCCAGCGGTCGCGGGTTGGGTCTCTACGAGCAGTACTTC
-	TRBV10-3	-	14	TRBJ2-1	CAISESWGDNEQFF	TGTGCCATCAGTGAGTCGTGGGGGGACAATGAGCAGTTCTTC
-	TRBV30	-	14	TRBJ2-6	CAWRKAPGANVLTF	TGTGCCTGGAGGAAAGCCCCTGGGGCCAACGTCCTGACTTTC
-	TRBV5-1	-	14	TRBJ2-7	CASRIGTPSYEQYF	TGCGCCAGCAGAATCGGGACACCAAGCTACGAGCAGTACTTC
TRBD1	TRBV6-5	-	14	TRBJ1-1	CASGRTGTNTEAFF	TGTGCCAGCGGAAGGACAGGGACGAACACTGAAGCTTTCTTT
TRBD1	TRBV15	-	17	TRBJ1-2	CATNPRGDSSRYYGYTF	TGTGCCACCAACCCAAGAGGGGACAGCTCTCGGTACTATGGCTACACCTTC